The next 5 T cell receptor beta chains were all read from a single sample in a study of technical replicates of blood from a handful of donors. The table came from immunoSEQ multiplex PCR; TCRdb's copy has only in-frame clones and leaves some out. Of tens of thousands of clones in the sample, 80% to 95% were seen once. Specimen: PBMCs. These receptors all stem from a human donor in good health. Some clones in this sample may be carry-over from other donors' samples.

This sequence joins TRBV7-2 and TRBJ2-1, with 9 bases matching TRBD2. CDR1 is SGHTA and CDR2 is FQGNSA in the germline V gene. The CDR3 covers 15 residues. With 5 bases clipped from V and 7 bases from J, the junction kept 9 bases outside the gene matches. CDR3 nucleotides: TGTGCCAGCAGCCTCTATATAGCGGGAGTTAATGAGCAGTTCTTC. Its protein product is CASSLYIAGVNEQFF.

The chain uses TRBV7-9 and TRBJ1-1; D is unclear. This CDR3 region has 18 residues. Deletions cut 5 bases from V and 0 bases from J, with 22 bases between. Germline CDR1 SEHNR, CDR2 FQNEAQ (reference sequence). CDR3 in amino acids: CASSPLPGGSSMNTEAFF. As DNA, the CDR3 is TGTGCCAGCAGCCCCCTTCCGGGTGGATCTTCCATGAACACTGAAGCTTTCTTT.

This chain joins TRBV10-3 and TRBJ2-7; D is possibly TRBD2 (5 bases). Trimming stripped 6 bases from V and 4 bases from J, with 16 bases between. CDR3 length equals 14 residues. Per germline, CDR1 ENHRY and CDR2 SYGVKD. This CDR3 reads CAISEELRTYEQYF. CDR3 DNA: TGTGCCATCAGCGAAGAGTTGAGGACTTACGAGCAGTACTTC.

The CDR3: CAWRRQGYTEAFF. CDR3 bases: TGTGCCTGGAGAAGACAGGGGTACACTGAAGCTTTCTTT. The chain carries TRBV30 and TRBJ1-1; 8 bases line up with TRBD1. CDR1 is GTSNPN and CDR2 is SVGIG in the germline V gene (reference sequence). The junction had 3 bases not matched to a gene; V was cut back by 3 bases and J by 3 bases. This CDR3 is 13 amino acids long. Looking up the rest from reference TRBV30 and TRBJ1-1 gives the full variable domain: SQTIHQWPATLVQPVGSPLSLECTVEGTSNPNLYWYRQAAGRGLQLLFYSVGIGQISSEVPQNLSASRPQDRQFILSSKKLLLSDSGFYLCAWRRQGYTEAFFGQGTRLTVV.

The chain has TRBV11-2 and TRBJ1-1; 7 bases are shared with TRBD1. Trimming cost V 2 bases and J 0 bases; bases outside gene matches: 6. The germline V gene encodes CDR1 SGHAT and CDR2 FQNNGV. This CDR3 spans 16 amino acids. CDR3 region: CASSLRFGTVNTEAFF. Here the CDR3 DNA reads TGTGCCAGCAGCTTAAGATTTGGGACAGTGAACACTGAAGCTTTCTTT. The full variable domain, rest sourced from reference TRBV11-2 and TRBJ1-1, is EAGVAQSPRYKIIEKRQSVAFWCNPISGHATLYWYQQILGQGPKLLIQFQNNGVVDDSQLPKDRFSAERLKGVDSTLKIQPAKLEDSAVYLCASSLRFGTVNTEAFFGQGTRLTVV.